These 22 T cell receptor beta chains were all obtained from the same sample, sequenced in a study of T cell repertoires in cytomegalovirus infection. MiXCR, run by TCRdb on the reads, gives a single entry per CDR3 protein. Of a few hundred thousand distinct CDR3 sequences listed, roughly 34% are singletons. No cognate antigen is known for these TCRs. The sequencing used cultured PBMCs, collected from culture after CMV antigen stimulation. The receptors stem from a human donor in good health (CMV status not recorded). Some clones in this sample may be carry-over from other donors' samples.

V and J are TRBV2 and TRBJ2-7, with 8 bases aligning to TRBD2. Germline V gives CDR1 SNHLY, CDR2 FYNNEI. With 8 bases clipped from V and 4 bases from J, the junction kept 10 bases outside the gene matches. The CDR3 sequence is 14 residues long. In DNA form, the CDR3 reads TGTGCCAGCTCCCGGGGGGGGGGGTTTTACGAGCAGTACTTC. Its protein product is CASSRGGGFYEQYF.

Only a few counts were recorded for this clonotype. The V call is TRBV7-2, the J call TRBJ2-7; no clear D. The germline V gene has CDR1 SGHTA and CDR2 FQGNSA. V dropped 3 bases and J dropped 9 bases, with 12 bases sitting between them. The length of the CDR3 is 12 residues. CDR3 residues: CASSLGTRLQYF. In nucleotides, the CDR3 is TGTGCCAGCAGCTTGGGAACGCGGTTGCAGTACTTC.

The V gene is TRBV6-2 or TRBV6-3, the J gene TRBJ2-1; 9 bases agree with TRBD2. The CDR3 consists of 16 residues. CDR1 is MNHEY and CDR2 is SVGEGT in the germline V gene. With 0 bases clipped from V and 8 bases from J, the junction kept 8 bases outside the gene matches. The CDR3 region has the DNA TGTGCCAGCAGTTACTCTAGCGGGAGTGAATGGTATGAGCAGTTCTTC. Translation: CASSYSSGSEWYEQFF.

The rearrangement joins TRBV5-6 to TRBJ2-5; TRBD2 is a possible D gene (6 bases). Trimming cost V 3 bases and J 4 bases, with 13 bases left between them. This CDR3 is built from 14 residues. CDR1 is SGHDT, CDR2 YYEEEE, per germline. In DNA form, the CDR3 reads TGTGCCAGCAGCTCTACCGGGACTTTAGAGACCCAGTACTTC. As protein: CASSSTGTLETQYF.

This clonotype was observed a handful of times. This rearrangement joins TRBV12-3 or TRBV12-4 to TRBJ2-1; 7 nucleotides align to TRBD2. The CDR3 runs to 16 residues. Unmatched junction bases numbered 7, after V lost 1 base and J lost 4 bases. The CDR3 sequence is CASSLDPWEGYNEQFF. DNA of the CDR3: TGTGCCAGCAGTTTAGACCCCTGGGAGGGGTACAATGAGCAGTTCTTC.

The chain links TRBV19 to TRBJ2-3, with 10 bases that match TRBD2. With 3 bases clipped from V and 3 bases from J, the junction kept 6 bases outside the gene matches. The V gene's germline CDR1 is LNHDA and CDR2 SQIVND (reference sequence). This CDR3 contains 16 residues. Here the CDR3 DNA reads TGTGCCAGTAGTATGTCCCTACTAGCGGGAACAGATACGCAGTATTTT. Protein product: CASSMSLLAGTDTQYF.

This clonotype came up a few times. The chain carries TRBV12-3 or TRBV12-4 and TRBJ1-5; 8 bases fit TRBD1. The length of the CDR3 is 14 residues. Germline trimming cut 9 bases from V and 0 bases from J; bases unmatched to any gene: 4. For the CDR3, the DNA is TGTGCCAGTAGGGACAGGAATAGCAATCAGCCCCAGCATTTT. It is translated as CASRDRNSNQPQHF.

This clonotype turned up a few times. The V and J genes are TRBV7-9 and TRBJ1-4, with unresolved D. There are 13 residues in the CDR3. Germline assignment: CDR1 SEHNR and CDR2 FQNEAQ (reference sequence). Trimming took 1 base from V and 14 from J, leaving 14 bases between them. CDR3 coding DNA: TGTGCCAGCAGCTTAGATCTAGTGCACGGGCTGTTTTTT. Amino acids: CASSLDLVHGLFF.

V is TRBV11-3 and J is TRBJ1-1; D ambiguous. Trimming cost V 8 bases and J 0 bases, with 10 bases left between them. The V gene's germline CDR1 is SGHNT and CDR2 YENEEA. The CDR3 runs 13 residues. Here the CDR3 DNA reads TGTGCCAGCGGGCTAACAGTGAACACTGAAGCTTTCTTT. It specifies CASGLTVNTEAFF.

The rearrangement links TRBV10-3 to TRBJ2-1; 7 nucleotides align to TRBD1. CDR3 length: 14 residues. The junction had 13 bases not matched to a gene; V was cut back by 11 bases and J by 6 bases. The germline CDR1 and CDR2 sequences are ENHRY and SYGVKD. CDR3: CAAGTVSRGNEQFF. The CDR3 DNA reads TGTGCCGCCGGGACAGTTTCGAGGGGCAATGAGCAGTTCTTC.

V usage is TRBV28 and J usage is TRBJ1-1; D possibly corresponds to TRBD1 (5 bases). CDR3 length: 15 amino acids. V was pared by 2 bases and J by 3 bases, with 13 bases between. Germline V gene data show CDR1 as MDHEN and CDR2 as SYDVKM. CDR3 sequence: CASSLGAPSYTEAFF. The CDR3 nucleotides are TGTGCCAGCAGTTTAGGGGCACCGTCATACACTGAAGCTTTCTTT.

The sample holds a few counts of this clonotype. The gene calls are TRBV12-3 or TRBV12-4 and TRBJ2-2; no firm D call. The length of the CDR3 is 16 residues. Between the trimmed V and J ends, which lost 3 bases and 4 bases, there was a span of 15 bases. The CDR3 loop reads CASSFNPIVVTGELFF. The DNA for the CDR3 is TGTGCCAGCAGTTTTAATCCAATCGTTGTCACCGGGGAGCTGTTTTTT.

The chain couples TRBV11-2 to TRBJ2-6; 12 nucleotides line up with TRBD1. CDR1 and CDR2 from the germline V gene are SGHAT and FQNNGV. CDR3 length: 18 amino acids. Losses at the gene ends were 5 bases for V and 1 base for J; bases not matched to a gene: 6. For the CDR3, the DNA is TGTGCCAGCAGCACGGGACAGGGGGCCCTATCTGGGGCCAACGTCCTGACTTTC. Translating it yields CASSTGQGALSGANVLTF.

V gene TRBV7-3 combines with J gene TRBJ1-4; tentative D call: TRBD1 (6 bases). This CDR3 region has 15 residues. Between the trimmed V and J ends, which lost 5 bases and 5 bases, there was a span of 15 bases. Germline lookup yields CDR1 SGHTA and CDR2 FQGTGA. Written as DNA, the CDR3 is TGTGCCAGCAGCCCCCCGAGGGGGGTGAATGAAAAACTGTTTTTT. Protein sequence: CASSPPRGVNEKLFF.

This clonotype was seen at least ten times. The V and J genes are TRBV7-9 and TRBJ2-7; no reliable D call. Germline V gene data show CDR1 as SEHNR and CDR2 as FQNEAQ (reference sequence). The CDR3 runs to 11 residues. With 5 bases removed from V and 7 bases from J, the gap between germline ends came to 9 bases. The CDR3 coding sequence is TGTGCCAGCAGCCTCTCGGAGGAGCAGTACTTC. Its translation: CASSLSEEQYF.

This clonotype was observed a few times. V gene TRBV28 combines with J gene TRBJ1-6; D uncertain. V was trimmed by 3 bases and J by 7 bases, leaving 22 bases between them. CDR1 and CDR2 from the germline V gene are MDHEN and SYDVKM. This CDR3 contains 18 residues. CDR3 DNA: TGTGCCAGCAGTTTTTGGTTTTCTAACATCCGTAGCAATTCACCCCTCCACTTT. Amino acids: CASSFWFSNIRSNSPLHF.

This chain uses TRBV5-1 with TRBJ1-1; 11 bases line up with TRBD1. Trimming removed 0 bases from V and 0 bases from J; junction bases left unmatched: 7. CDR1 and CDR2 (germline): SGHRS, YFSETQ. The CDR3 runs 18 residues. This chain's CDR3 is CASSLVTWDRGMNTEAFF. The CDR3 DNA follows: TGCGCCAGCAGCTTGGTAACCTGGGACAGGGGGATGAACACTGAAGCTTTCTTT.

This clonotype was seen a handful of times. V and J are TRBV4-1 and TRBJ2-7; 11 bases line up with TRBD2. The CDR3 covers 19 residues. CDR1 and CDR2 from the germline V gene are MGHRA and YSYEKL. The V segment lost 5 bases and the J segment 0 bases; nucleotides outside the gene matches: 15. The CDR3 loop reads CASSAAVGTSGVRSYEQYF. The CDR3 DNA reads as TGCGCCAGCAGCGCAGCTGTAGGGACTAGCGGAGTCCGCTCCTACGAGCAGTACTTC.

The chain employs TRBV4-1 and TRBJ1-4; D remains ambiguous. Germline CDR1 reads MGHRA; CDR2 reads YSYEKL. Trimming left V 1 base short and J 4 bases short, with 16 bases between. The CDR3 length is 17 residues. CDR3: CASSQAVKVDINEKLFF. The CDR3 DNA sequence: TGCGCCAGCAGCCAAGCGGTAAAGGTCGATATTAATGAAAAACTGTTTTTT.

This chain uses TRBV20-1 with TRBJ2-7; no reliable D call. The V and J ends lost 3 bases and 7 bases respectively, with 7 bases between them. The germline V gene encodes CDR1 DFQATT and CDR2 SNEGSKA (reference sequence). CDR3 length: 10 amino acids. This CDR3 reads CSASKWEQYF. The DNA for the CDR3 is TGCAGTGCTAGTAAGTGGGAGCAGTACTTC.

The V call is TRBV19, the J call TRBJ1-5; 10 nucleotides align to TRBD1. The CDR3 totals 12 residues. The germline gives CDR1 LNHDA, CDR2 SQIVND (reference sequence). J was trimmed by 7 bases and V by 8 bases; bases with no gene match: 2. The CDR3 sequence: CASRDRGQPQHF. The CDR3 DNA reads as TGTGCCAGTCGGGACAGGGGACAGCCCCAGCATTTT.

This rearrangement joins TRBV27 to TRBJ2-6; either TRBD1 or TRBD2 may supply D (5 bases each). This CDR3 comprises 17 residues. Germline V gene data show CDR1 as MNHEY and CDR2 as SMNVEV (reference sequence). Trimming took off 6 bases at V and 0 bases at J, with 15 bases between the two ends. The CDR3 region has the DNA TGTGCCAGCAGCCCCAATGGGGGAGCCTCTGGGGCCAACGTCCTGACTTTC. Translated, it gives CASSPNGGASGANVLTF.